The 16 T cell receptor beta chains below all came from one sample that was sequenced in a study of graft-versus-host responses after intestinal transplantation. Profiling relied on immunoSEQ multiplex PCR, and the TCRdb table lists in-frame clones only, not all of them. The sample consists of around 100,000 clones, 85% to 95% of them appearing once. These receptors' antigens are unknown. The specimen was unstimulated CD8+ T cells sorted from spleen or lymph node cells, collected before transplant. These TCRs come from a human donor who was the organ donor for an intestinal transplant.

The J gene is TRBJ1-2, the V gene TRBV6-6; weak D call: TRBD1 (6 bases). Between the trimmed V and J ends, which lost 6 bases and 4 bases, there was a span of 6 bases. The CDR3 is made up of 11 amino acids. Looked up from germline, CDR1 is MNHNY and CDR2 is SVGAGI (reference sequence). CDR3 region: CASRQGYGYTF. The CDR3 region has the DNA TGTGCCAGCAGACAGGGCTATGGCTACACCTTC.

V gene TRBV29-1 combines with J gene TRBJ2-1; no firm D call. Germline loops: CDR1 SQVTM, CDR2 ANQGSEA. The ends were cut back, 2 bases at V and 4 bases at J, with 9 bases in the middle. There are 13 residues in the CDR3. The CDR3 region has the DNA TGCAGCGTTGAAAGCTGGCAGTACAATGAGCAGTTCTTC. This codes for CSVESWQYNEQFF.

V and J are TRBV27 and TRBJ2-7; D not certain. The CDR3 runs 13 residues. The V and J ends lost 1 base and 2 bases respectively, with 6 bases between them. Germline loops: CDR1 MNHEY, CDR2 SMNVEV (reference sequence). CDR3 DNA sequence: TGTGCCAGCAGTTTATTCGGTCCCTACGAGCAGTACTTC. It is translated as CASSLFGPYEQYF.

The rearrangement uses TRBV19 and TRBJ2-5; D gene ambiguous. Gene TRBJ2-7 matches the end of the DNA better, so the J call may be wrong. Germline CDR1 and CDR2: LNHDA and SQIVND (reference sequence). This CDR3 contains 13 residues. The DNA for the CDR3 is TGTGCCAGTAGTATAGACTACTCCTACGAGCAGTACTTC. Its protein is CASSIDYSYEQYF.

V gene TRBV7-9 combines with J gene TRBJ1-5; the D is unclear. V was cut by 2 bases and J by 4 bases, with 9 bases left in between. The CDR3 contains 14 residues. The germline gives CDR1 SEHNR, CDR2 FQNEAQ (reference sequence). The CDR3 reads CASSLPGTNQPQHF. CDR3 nucleotides: TGTGCCAGCAGCTTACCCGGCACGAATCAGCCCCAGCATTTT.

The V call is TRBV7-2, the J call TRBJ1-1, with D perhaps TRBD1 (5 bases). The germline gives CDR1 SGHTA, CDR2 FQGNSA. The CDR3 is 15 residues long. The V gene lost 3 bases and the J gene lost 1 base, with 12 bases spanning the gap. DNA for the CDR3: TGTGCCAGCAGCTTGGGGCTCCGGGGGAACACTGAAGCTTTCTTT. It specifies CASSLGLRGNTEAFF.

The V call is TRBV11-2, the J call TRBJ2-3, with 10 bases that match TRBD2. V trimming: 2 bases; J trimming: 2 bases; junction bases outside the gene matches: 7. CDR3 length equals 17 residues. Germline CDR1 is SGHAT and CDR2 is FQNNGV. CDR3 residues: CASSLLLAGKYTDTQYF. The CDR3 DNA is TGTGCCAGCAGCTTACTACTAGCGGGGAAATACACAGATACGCAGTATTTT.

V gene TRBV5-4 combines with J gene TRBJ2-3; 9 nucleotides agree with TRBD2. Germline V lookup: CDR1 SGHNT, CDR2 YYREEE (reference sequence). With V trimmed by 1 base and J by 2 bases, 11 bases remained unmatched. The CDR3 length is 18 residues. CDR3 amino acids: CASSLRGLAGVNTDTQYF. In DNA form, the CDR3 reads TGTGCCAGCAGCTTGAGGGGGTTAGCGGGAGTGAACACAGATACGCAGTATTTT. The entire variable domain, with the rest obtained from reference TRBV5-4 and TRBJ2-3, is as follows: ETGVTQSPTHLIKTRGQQVTLRCSSQSGHNTVSWYQQALGQGPQFIFQYYREEENGRGNFPPRFSGLQFPNYSSELNVNALELDDSALYLCASSLRGLAGVNTDTQYFGPGTRLTVL.

The V call is TRBV7-9, the J call TRBJ2-7; maybe TRBD1 (6 bases). The CDR3 totals 15 residues. CDR1 is SEHNR and CDR2 is FQNEAQ in the germline V gene (reference sequence). V was cut by 1 base and J by 3 bases, with 13 bases left in between. The CDR3 sequence: CASSLGLGTFYEQYF. DNA of the CDR3: TGTGCCAGCAGCTTAGGCCTCGGGACATTCTACGAGCAGTACTTC.

Comment on this clone: Other DNA sequences within the sample encode an identical CDR3. The rearrangement links TRBV19 to TRBJ2-1; no reliable D call. The CDR3 has 13 residues. Germline CDR1 LNHDA, CDR2 SQIVND (reference sequence). Trimming stripped 3 bases from V and 4 bases from J, with 7 bases between. CDR3: CASSISGYNEQFF. The DNA for the CDR3 is TGTGCCAGTAGTATTTCGGGTTACAATGAGCAGTTCTTC.

The chain's CDR3 is CASSDQGLQGPWGTGNTIYF. The CDR3 nucleotides read TGTGCCAGCAGTGACCAAGGCTTACAGGGACCGTGGGGAACGGGAAACACCATATATTTT. V gene TRBV2 combines with J gene TRBJ1-3; tentative D call: TRBD1 (6 bases). The germline V gene has CDR1 SNHLY and CDR2 FYNNEI. The CDR3 is made up of 20 amino acids. Trimming cost V 3 bases and J 4 bases, with 28 bases left between them.

The chain combines TRBV7-3 with TRBJ2-2; D gene ambiguous. Germline lookup yields CDR1 SGHTA and CDR2 FQGTGA. Deletions cut 5 bases from V and 2 bases from J, with 3 bases between. The CDR3 extends over 12 amino acids. The CDR3 spells CASSPNTGELFF. The CDR3 DNA is TGTGCCAGCAGCCCAAACACCGGGGAGCTGTTTTTT.

The chain joins TRBV28 to TRBJ2-7; 7 bases agree with TRBD1. This CDR3 region has 17 residues. V shed 2 bases, J shed 1 base, and the junction held 11 bases outside the gene matches. Germline loops: CDR1 MDHEN, CDR2 SYDVKM. In DNA, the CDR3 is TGTGCCAGCAGTTTACTAGGACAGGCCCACCTTTCCTACGAGCAGTACTTC. It yields the protein CASSLLGQAHLSYEQYF.

Only one count was recorded for this clone. This chain connects TRBV5-5 to TRBJ1-4; the match to TRBD1 covers 12 bases. Unmatched junction bases numbered 7, after V lost 0 bases and J lost 10 bases. Per the germline V gene, CDR1 is SGHKS and CDR2 is YYEKEE (reference sequence). The CDR3 contains 16 residues. The CDR3 is CASSLGPGQGAGKLFF. For the CDR3, the DNA is TGTGCCAGCAGCTTGGGCCCGGGACAGGGGGCCGGAAAACTGTTTTTT. Using reference TRBV5-5 and TRBJ1-4 for the parts outside the CDR3, the full variable domain is DAGVTQSPTHLIKTRGQQVTLRCSPISGHKSVSWYQQVLGQGPQFIFQYYEKEERGRGNFPDRFSARQFPNYSSELNVNALLLGDSALYLCASSLGPGQGAGKLFFGSGTQLSVL.

The chain has TRBV9 and TRBJ1-1; possibly TRBD1 for D (6 bases). The CDR3 is 14 residues long. CDR1 is SGDLS and CDR2 is YYNGEE in the germline V gene. With 0 bases removed from V and 4 bases from J, the gap between germline ends came to 10 bases. The CDR3 loop reads CASSVDTGLTEAFF. The CDR3 nucleotides are TGTGCCAGCAGCGTAGACACAGGGCTCACTGAAGCTTTCTTT.

The chain combines TRBV29-1 with TRBJ1-2; D gene uncertain. V was pared by 2 bases and J by 0 bases, with 10 bases between. The CDR3 is made up of 14 amino acids. The germline CDR1 and CDR2 sequences are SQVTM and ANQGSEA. Here the CDR3 reads CSVESRPPNYGYTF. In DNA form, the CDR3 reads TGCAGCGTTGAAAGCCGCCCCCCTAACTATGGCTACACCTTC.